This TCR beta chain was retrieved from a study of T cell responses to AZD1222 COVID-19 vaccine. Whole-study results and caveats: White British people made up most donors, females outnumbered males, and clonal diversity was possibly underestimated. Recipients of AZD1222 seropositive at baseline numbered only 6 or 7. Of spike-specific TCRs, nearly half reportedly target regions left unmutated in variants.

This CDR3 contains 12 residues. Trimming took 1 base from V and 7 from J, leaving 6 bases between them. In regard to this clone: The antigen is not known.

Assay used: immunoSEQ multiplex PCR; TCRdb lists only in-frame clones, some missing. The sample gives 95,000 to 150,000 clones, around nine tenths of which show up once; about 1.2% is in the top ten. The chain links TRBV12-3 or TRBV12-4 to TRBJ2-3; D is unresolved. The specimen was peripheral blood, collected on day 0 of AZD1222 vaccination. This TCR was sampled from an adult in good health. CDR3 DNA sequence: TGTGCCAGCAGTTTAGTGGTCTATACGCAGTATTTT. It is translated as CASSLVVYTQYF.